The clone carrying this T cell receptor beta chain appeared many times. What it binds is not known. The sample belongs to a study of T-cell reconstitution after alpha-beta-depleted transplantation in children. Points from the study as a whole: Several hundred expanded graft clones reportedly supplied alpha-beta T cells about two months after transplant. Newly produced T cells mostly provided counts and TCRbeta diversity after one year, as hyperexpanded clones declined.

Unique molecular identifiers featured in how the TCRbeta library was prepared. TCRdb passed the PCR reads through MiXCR, listing each CDR3 protein once. The sample holds 280,000 or so distinct CDR3 sequences; 9.5% to 13% are singletons and the top ten take less than 25%. The germline CDR1 and CDR2 sequences are SGHAT and FQNNGV. The V end was cut by 1 base, the J end by 6 bases, with 13 bases between. This CDR3 has 14 residues. The sequenced sample was peripheral blood, obtained 180 days after TCRalphabeta/CD19-depleted stem cell transplant. This chain uses TRBV11-2 with TRBJ2-7; unclear D gene. The sequence derives from a male patient aged 2 to 10 who had a stem cell transplant for chronic granulomatous disease, so the T cells may come from the graft donor. The CDR3 sequence: CASSLVLSSGEQYF. Written as DNA, the CDR3 is TGTGCCAGCAGCTTAGTCCTGAGTTCCGGCGAGCAGTACTTC. The full variable domain, its missing parts supplied by reference TRBV11-2 and TRBJ2-7, is EAGVAQSPRYKIIEKRQSVAFWCNPISGHATLYWYQQILGQGPKLLIQFQNNGVVDDSQLPKDRFSAERLKGVDSTLKIQPAKLEDSAVYLCASSLVLSSGEQYFGPGTRLTVT.